These T cell receptor beta chains were read from a single sample in a study of T cell changes during pregnancy in multiple sclerosis. Repertoires were generated with immunoSEQ multiplex PCR, while TCRdb's copy carries only in-frame clones and drops some. The sample lists about 80,000 clones; under 95% were seen once. The material was peripheral blood, obtained before pregnancy. The source is a female donor with multiple sclerosis, enrolled in a pregnancy study. The CDR3 runs from the conserved cysteine through the conserved F or W. A D gene is named only where the DNA matches it firmly. Some rows have no size entry. The others give once, few or many, or a class for an expanded clone.

v_gene	abundance	j_gene	d_gene	CDR3nt	CDR3aa
TRBV7-2	.	TRBJ2-5	.	TGTGCCAGCAGCTCCTATTACGGAGAAGAGACCCAGTACTTC	CASSSYYGEETQYF
TRBV6-1	.	TRBJ1-3	.	TGTGCCAGCAGTGACTGGCAGGCGATCTCTGGAAACACCATATATTTT	CASSDWQAISGNTIYF
TRBV14	.	TRBJ2-3	TRBD2	TGTGCCAGCAGTTATACGACTAGCGTGGTTACGCAGTATTTT	CASSYTTSVVTQYF
TRBV6-1	.	TRBJ2-4	TRBD2	TGTGCCAGCAGTGTATCCCTTAGCGGGAACGGGAACATTCAGTACTTC	CASSVSLSGNGNIQYF
TRBV5-1	.	TRBJ1-2	TRBD1	TGCGCCAGCAGCTTACAGGGGAATGAGGGTGGCTACACCTTC	CASSLQGNEGGYTF
TRBV27	.	TRBJ1-1	TRBD1	TGTGCCAGCAGTTTAGGGACAGGGACCACTGAAGCTTTCTTT	CASSLGTGTTEAFF
TRBV4-1	.	TRBJ2-1	TRBD2	TGCGCCAGCAGAATAGCGGGAGAGGGGCTGAAAAGGCAGTTCTTC	CASRIAGEGLKRQFF
TRBV11-2	few	TRBJ1-1	.	TGTGCCAGCAGCCCCGGGAGGGAAGCTTTCTTT	CASSPGREAFF
TRBV7-2	.	TRBJ1-2	.	TGTGCCAGCAGCTTAGGAGGCCGCTATGGCTACACCTTC	CASSLGGRYGYTF
TRBV5-8	.	TRBJ2-7	TRBD1	TGTGCCAGCAGCTTGGCCTCCGGGACAGGGGTCGAGCAGTACTTC	CASSLASGTGVEQYF
TRBV30	.	TRBJ2-1	TRBD2	TGTGCCTGGAGTGTAAAGCGACTAGCAAACTACAATGAGCAGTTCTTC	CAWSVKRLANYNEQFF
TRBV27	.	TRBJ2-7	TRBD2	TGTGCTAGCGGGAGGGCCAACGAGCAGTACTTC	CASGRANEQYF
TRBV30	.	TRBJ2-3	.	TGTGCCTGGAGCTTTAGCGTTTCTACAGATACGCAGTATTTT	CAWSFSVSTDTQYF
TRBV5-4	.	TRBJ2-7	TRBD2	TGTGCCAGCAGCTCTAGCGGGAGTTCGGCGTACGAGCAGTACTTC	CASSSSGSSAYEQYF
TRBV6-5	once	TRBJ1-1	.	TGTGCCAGCAGTTACCTACTGAACACTGAAGCTTTCTTT	CASSYLLNTEAFF
TRBV29-1	.	TRBJ1-3	TRBD1	TGCAGCGTTGGGACAGGAGGGAACACCATATATTTT	CSVGTGGNTIYF
TRBV5-4	.	TRBJ2-2	TRBD2	TGTGCCAGCAGACCGGCAGGGGGGCTAGCGGGAAACACCGGGGAGCTGTTTTTT	CASRPAGGLAGNTGELFF
TRBV2	.	TRBJ2-5	.	TGTGCCAGCACCGCGACTACCCCTGGAGAGACCCAGTACTTC	CASTATTPGETQYF
TRBV28	.	TRBJ2-2	.	TGTGCCAGCAGTTTAATTTCGGGGATGAACACCGGGGAGCTGTTTTTT	CASSLISGMNTGELFF
TRBV30	.	TRBJ2-2	TRBD2	TGTGCCTGGACGCGGGAGGGGGACACCGGGGAGCTGTTTTTT	CAWTREGDTGELFF
TRBV2	.	TRBJ1-4	TRBD1	TGTGCCAGCAGTTTAGGGACAGGTCGGGGGGAAAAACTGTTTTTT	CASSLGTGRGEKLFF
TRBV11-2	.	TRBJ1-4	.	TGTGCCAGCAGCTTAGACAGAGGGAATAATGAAAAACTGTTTTTT	CASSLDRGNNEKLFF
TRBV19	.	TRBJ2-7	.	TGTGCCAGTAGTATGGGAGAATCCTACGAGCAGTACTTC	CASSMGESYEQYF
TRBV5-1	.	TRBJ1-5	TRBD1	TGCGCCAGCAGCCCCGGGACAGGACTTCGCAATCAGCCCCAGCATTTT	CASSPGTGLRNQPQHF
TRBV6-6	.	TRBJ2-1	TRBD1	TGTGCCAGCAACCCATTCCAGGGGGTGGGATATGAGCAGTTCTTC	CASNPFQGVGYEQFF
TRBV5-4	.	TRBJ2-1	TRBD2	TGTGCCAGCAGCTCCGGGACTAGTACCATGGAGCAGTTCTTC	CASSSGTSTMEQFF
TRBV11-2	.	TRBJ2-5	.	TGTGCCAGCAGCTACAGCAGAGTGGAGACCCAGTACTTC	CASSYSRVETQYF
TRBV19	few	TRBJ2-2	.	TGTGCCAGTAGGACGCCGGGACTTGACACCGGGGAGCTGTTTTTT	CASRTPGLDTGELFF
TRBV7-6	once	TRBJ2-1	.	TGTGCCAGCAGCTTAGCGGGGCGGGATTCTAAGAATGAGCAGTTCTTC	CASSLAGRDSKNEQFF
TRBV7-6	once	TRBJ2-1	.	TGTGCCAGCAGCCCGGCGGGAAATGAGCAGTTCTTC	CASSPAGNEQFF
TRBV9	.	TRBJ1-2	.	TGTGCCAGCAGCGCTATGGGGGGGGCTGATGGCCACACCTTC	CASSAMGGADGHTF
TRBV9	.	TRBJ2-2	.	TGTGCCAGCAGCGTAGGGGCTAGCGCTAACACCGGGGAGCTGTTTTTT	CASSVGASANTGELFF
TRBV28	few	TRBJ1-5	.	TGTGCCAGCAGGCCAGGGAATCAGCCCCAGCATTTT	CASRPGNQPQHF
TRBV7-8	.	TRBJ2-1	TRBD2	TGTGCCAGCGGGAAGACGAGGCTAGCGGCTTACAATGAGCAGTTCTTC	CASGKTRLAAYNEQFF
TRBV9	.	TRBJ2-2	TRBD2	TGTGCCAGCAGCGCGACTAGCGGGATAAACACCGGGGAGCTGTTTTTT	CASSATSGINTGELFF
TRBV4-1	.	TRBJ2-7	TRBD2	TGCGCCAGCAGCCCCCCTTCGACTAGCAGTTCCTACGAGCAGTACTTC	CASSPPSTSSSYEQYF
TRBV19	.	TRBJ2-5	.	TGTGCCAGTAGTATCTCTATCCGGGAGACCCAGTACTTC	CASSISIRETQYF